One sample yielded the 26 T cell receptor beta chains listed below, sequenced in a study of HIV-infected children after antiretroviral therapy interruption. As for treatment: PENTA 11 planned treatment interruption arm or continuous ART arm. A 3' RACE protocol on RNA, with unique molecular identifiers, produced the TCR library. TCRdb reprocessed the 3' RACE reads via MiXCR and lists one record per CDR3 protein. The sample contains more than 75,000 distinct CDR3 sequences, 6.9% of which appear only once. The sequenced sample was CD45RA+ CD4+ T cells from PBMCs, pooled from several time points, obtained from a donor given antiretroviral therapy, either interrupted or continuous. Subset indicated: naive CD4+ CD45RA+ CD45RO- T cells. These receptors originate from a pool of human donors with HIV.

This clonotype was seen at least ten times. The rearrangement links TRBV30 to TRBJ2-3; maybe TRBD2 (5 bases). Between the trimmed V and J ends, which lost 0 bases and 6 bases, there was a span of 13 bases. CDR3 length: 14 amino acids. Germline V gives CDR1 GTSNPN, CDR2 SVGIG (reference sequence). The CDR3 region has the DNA TGTGCCTGGAGTGTAACAGCGGTTCAGGATACGCAGTATTTT. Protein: CAWSVTAVQDTQYF.

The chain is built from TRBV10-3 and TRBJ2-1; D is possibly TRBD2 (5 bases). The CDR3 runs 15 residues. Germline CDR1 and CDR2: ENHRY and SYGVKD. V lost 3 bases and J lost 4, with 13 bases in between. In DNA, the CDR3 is TGTGCCATCAGTGATGTCGGGGATCGGTACAATGAGCAGTTCTTC. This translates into CAISDVGDRYNEQFF.

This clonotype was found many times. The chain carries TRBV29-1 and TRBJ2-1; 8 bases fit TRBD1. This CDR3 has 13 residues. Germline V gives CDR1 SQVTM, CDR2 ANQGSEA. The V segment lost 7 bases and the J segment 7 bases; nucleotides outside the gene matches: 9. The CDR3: CSGSTGVGNEQFF. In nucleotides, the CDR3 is TGCAGCGGCTCGACAGGGGTAGGGAATGAGCAGTTCTTC.

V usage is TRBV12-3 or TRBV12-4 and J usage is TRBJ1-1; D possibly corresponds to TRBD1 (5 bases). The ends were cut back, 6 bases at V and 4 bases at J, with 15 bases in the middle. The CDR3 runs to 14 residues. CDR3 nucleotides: TGTGCCAGCAGCTCCGGGGGGAAGCGCACTGAAGCTTTCTTT. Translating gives CASSSGGKRTEAFF.

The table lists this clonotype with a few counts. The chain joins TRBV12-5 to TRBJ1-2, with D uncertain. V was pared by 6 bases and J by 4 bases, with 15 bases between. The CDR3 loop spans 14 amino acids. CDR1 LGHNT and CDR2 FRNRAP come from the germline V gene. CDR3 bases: TGTGCTAGTGGATGGTTCCCGCCAGGCTATGGCTACACCTTC. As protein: CASGWFPPGYGYTF.

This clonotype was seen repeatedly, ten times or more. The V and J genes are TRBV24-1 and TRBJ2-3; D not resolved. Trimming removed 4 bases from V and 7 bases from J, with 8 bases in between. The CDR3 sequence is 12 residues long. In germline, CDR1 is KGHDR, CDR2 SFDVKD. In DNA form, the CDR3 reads TGTGCCACCAGTGACTCCATCTATACGCAGTATTTT. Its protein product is CATSDSIYTQYF.

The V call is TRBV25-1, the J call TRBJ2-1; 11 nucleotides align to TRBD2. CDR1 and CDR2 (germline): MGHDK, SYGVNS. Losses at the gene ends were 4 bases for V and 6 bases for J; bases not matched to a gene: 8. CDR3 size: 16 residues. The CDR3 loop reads CASSAIAGGPGNEQFF. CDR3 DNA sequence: TGTGCCAGCAGTGCGATAGCGGGAGGGCCGGGCAATGAGCAGTTCTTC.

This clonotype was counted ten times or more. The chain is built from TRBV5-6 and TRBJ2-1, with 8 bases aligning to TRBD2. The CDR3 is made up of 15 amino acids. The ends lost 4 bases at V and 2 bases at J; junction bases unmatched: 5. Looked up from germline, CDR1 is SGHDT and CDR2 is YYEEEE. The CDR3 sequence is CASSRGLATYNEQFF. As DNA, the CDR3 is TGTGCCAGCAGCCGAGGACTAGCTACCTACAATGAGCAGTTCTTC.

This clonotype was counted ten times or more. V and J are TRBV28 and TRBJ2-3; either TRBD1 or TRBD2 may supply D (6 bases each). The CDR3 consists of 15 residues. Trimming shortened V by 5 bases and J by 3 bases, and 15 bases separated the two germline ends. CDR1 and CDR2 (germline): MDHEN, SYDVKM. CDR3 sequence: CASSLTGARTDTQYF. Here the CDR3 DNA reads TGTGCCAGCAGTCTCACGGGGGCGCGAACAGATACGCAGTATTTT.

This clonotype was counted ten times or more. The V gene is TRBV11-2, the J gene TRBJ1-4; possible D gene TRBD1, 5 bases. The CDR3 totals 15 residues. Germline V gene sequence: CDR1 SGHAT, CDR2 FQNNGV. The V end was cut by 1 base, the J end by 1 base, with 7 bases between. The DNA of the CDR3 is TGTGCCAGCAGCTTAGTTGGGGGAACTAATGAAAAACTGTTTTTT. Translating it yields CASSLVGGTNEKLFF.

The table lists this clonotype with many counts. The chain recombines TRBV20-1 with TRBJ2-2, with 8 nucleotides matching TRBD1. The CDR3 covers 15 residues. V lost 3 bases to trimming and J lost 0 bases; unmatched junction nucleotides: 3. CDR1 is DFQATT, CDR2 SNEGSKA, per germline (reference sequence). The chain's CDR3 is CSASGDRTNTGELFF. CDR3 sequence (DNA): TGCAGTGCTAGCGGGGACAGGACGAACACCGGGGAGCTGTTTTTT.

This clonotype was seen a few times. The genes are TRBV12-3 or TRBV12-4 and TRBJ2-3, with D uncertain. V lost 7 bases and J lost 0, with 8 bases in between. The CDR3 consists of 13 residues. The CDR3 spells CASMVRSTDTQYF. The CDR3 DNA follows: TGTGCCAGCATGGTGAGAAGCACAGATACGCAGTATTTT.

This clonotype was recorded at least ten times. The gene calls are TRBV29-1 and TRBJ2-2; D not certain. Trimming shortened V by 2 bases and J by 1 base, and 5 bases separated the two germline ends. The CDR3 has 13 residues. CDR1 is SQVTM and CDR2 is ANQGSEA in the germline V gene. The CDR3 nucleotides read TGCAGCGTTGAACCCGAGAACACCGGGGAGCTGTTTTTT. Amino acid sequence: CSVEPENTGELFF.

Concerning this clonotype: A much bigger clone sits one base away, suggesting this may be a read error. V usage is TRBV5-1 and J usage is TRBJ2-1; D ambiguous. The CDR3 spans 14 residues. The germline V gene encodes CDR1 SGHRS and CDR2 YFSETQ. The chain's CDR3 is CVSSLLDPYNEQFF. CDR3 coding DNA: TGCGTCAGCAGCTTGCTGGATCCTTACAATGAGCAGTTCTTC.

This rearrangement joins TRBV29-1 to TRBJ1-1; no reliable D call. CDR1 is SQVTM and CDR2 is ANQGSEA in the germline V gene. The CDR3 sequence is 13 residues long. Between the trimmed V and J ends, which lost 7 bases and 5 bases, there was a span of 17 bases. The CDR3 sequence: CSAYRPLGTEAFF. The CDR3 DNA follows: TGCAGCGCCTACAGACCGTTGGGTACTGAAGCTTTCTTT.

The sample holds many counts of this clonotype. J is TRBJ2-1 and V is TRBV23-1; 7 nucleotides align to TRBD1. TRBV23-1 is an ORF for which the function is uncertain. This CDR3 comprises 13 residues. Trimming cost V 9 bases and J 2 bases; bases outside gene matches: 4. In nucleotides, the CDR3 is TGCGCCAGAGACAGGGTCCCCTACAATGAGCAGTTCTTC. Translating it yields CARDRVPYNEQFF.

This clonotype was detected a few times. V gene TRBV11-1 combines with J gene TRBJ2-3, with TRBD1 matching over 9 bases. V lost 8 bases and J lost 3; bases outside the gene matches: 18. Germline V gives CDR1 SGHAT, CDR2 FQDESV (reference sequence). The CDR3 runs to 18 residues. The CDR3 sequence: CASGWHARDRDATDTQYF. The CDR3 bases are TGTGCCAGCGGCTGGCATGCTCGGGACAGGGACGCGACAGATACGCAGTATTTT.

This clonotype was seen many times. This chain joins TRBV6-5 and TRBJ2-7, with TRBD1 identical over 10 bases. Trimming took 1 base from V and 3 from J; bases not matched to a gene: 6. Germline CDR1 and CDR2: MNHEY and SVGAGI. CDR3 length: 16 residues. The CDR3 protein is CASSYLGTGDIYEQYF. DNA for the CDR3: TGTGCCAGCAGTTACTTGGGGACAGGGGACATCTACGAGCAGTACTTC.

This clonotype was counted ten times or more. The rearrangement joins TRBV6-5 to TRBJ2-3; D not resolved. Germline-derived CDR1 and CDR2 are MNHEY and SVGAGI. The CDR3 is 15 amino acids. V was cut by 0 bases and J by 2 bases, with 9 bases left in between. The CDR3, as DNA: TGTGCCAGCAGTTACTCCGGATTCCCCACAGATACGCAGTATTTT. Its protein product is CASSYSGFPTDTQYF.

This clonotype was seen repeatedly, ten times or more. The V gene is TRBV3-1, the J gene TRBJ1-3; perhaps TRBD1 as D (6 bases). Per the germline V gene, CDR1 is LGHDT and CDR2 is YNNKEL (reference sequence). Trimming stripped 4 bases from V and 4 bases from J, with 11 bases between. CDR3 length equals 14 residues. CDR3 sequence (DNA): TGTGCCAGCAGCCCTGGACAGATCGGAAACACCATATATTTT. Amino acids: CASSPGQIGNTIYF. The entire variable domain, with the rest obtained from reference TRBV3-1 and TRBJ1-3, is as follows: DTAVSQTPKYLVTQMGNDKSIKCEQNLGHDTMYWYKQDSKKFLKIMFSYNNKELIINETVPNRFSPKSPDKAHLNLHINSLELGDSAVYFCASSPGQIGNTIYFGEGSWLTVV.

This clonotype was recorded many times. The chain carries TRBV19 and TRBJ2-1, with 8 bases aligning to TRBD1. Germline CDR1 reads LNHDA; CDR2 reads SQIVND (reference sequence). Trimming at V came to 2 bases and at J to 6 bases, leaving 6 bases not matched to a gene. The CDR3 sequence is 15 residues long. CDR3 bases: TGTGCCAGTAGTATAAGCAGGGGGCGCGGCAATGAGCAGTTCTTC. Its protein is CASSISRGRGNEQFF.

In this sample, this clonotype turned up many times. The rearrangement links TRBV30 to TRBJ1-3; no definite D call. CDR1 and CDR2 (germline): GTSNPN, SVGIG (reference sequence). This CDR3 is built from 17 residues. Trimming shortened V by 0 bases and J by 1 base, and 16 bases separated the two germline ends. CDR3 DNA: TGTGCCTGGAGTGTTCTTAGGTTCTCCGAATCTGGAAACACCATATATTTT. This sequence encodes CAWSVLRFSESGNTIYF.

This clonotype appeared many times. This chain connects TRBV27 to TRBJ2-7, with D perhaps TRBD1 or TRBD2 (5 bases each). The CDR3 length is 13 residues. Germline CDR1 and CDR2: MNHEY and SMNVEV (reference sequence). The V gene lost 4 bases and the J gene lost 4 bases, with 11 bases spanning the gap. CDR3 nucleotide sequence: TGTGCCAGCAGTTCATGGGACGGTTACGAGCAGTACTTC. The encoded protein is CASSSWDGYEQYF.

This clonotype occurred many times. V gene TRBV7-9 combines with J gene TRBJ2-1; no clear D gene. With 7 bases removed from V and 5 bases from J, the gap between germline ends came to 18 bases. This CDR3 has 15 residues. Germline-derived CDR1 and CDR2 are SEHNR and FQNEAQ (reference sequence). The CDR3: CASNDRGPFDNEQFF. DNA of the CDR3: TGTGCCAGCAACGATCGCGGCCCGTTTGACAATGAGCAGTTCTTC.

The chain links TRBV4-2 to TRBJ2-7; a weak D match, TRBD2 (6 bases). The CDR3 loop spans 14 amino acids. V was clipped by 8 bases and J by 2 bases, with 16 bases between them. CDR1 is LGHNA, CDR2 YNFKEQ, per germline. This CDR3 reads CASGRDGGAYEQYF. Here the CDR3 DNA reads TGTGCCAGCGGGCGTGACGGGGGAGCCTACGAGCAGTACTTC.

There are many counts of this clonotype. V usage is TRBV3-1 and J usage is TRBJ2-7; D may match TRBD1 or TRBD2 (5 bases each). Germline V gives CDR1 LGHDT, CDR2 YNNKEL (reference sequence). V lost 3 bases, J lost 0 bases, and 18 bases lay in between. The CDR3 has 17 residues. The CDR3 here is CASSQRTGTRSSYEQYF. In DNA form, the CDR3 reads TGTGCCAGCAGCCAGCGCACCGGGACCCGTAGCTCCTACGAGCAGTACTTC.